The 10 T cell receptor beta chains in this list originate from one sample, sequenced in a study of blood T cell repertoires in COVID-19. Generated by immunoSEQ multiplex PCR, the TCRdb table keeps only in-frame clones and is missing some. Here the sample spans 150,000 to 200,000 clones, around 82% being singletons. Sequences were obtained from peripheral blood. Receptors were obtained from a man between 60 and 70 years old with active or convalescent COVID-19.

The rearrangement uses TRBV19 and TRBJ2-3, with TRBD1 matching over 9 bases. V lost 7 bases, J lost 3 bases, and 17 bases stayed unmatched. The germline gives CDR1 LNHDA, CDR2 SQIVND (reference sequence). CDR3 size: 18 residues. The CDR3 loop reads CASTNPIPGTGKTDTQYF. Here the CDR3 DNA reads TGTGCCAGTACCAACCCTATCCCGGGGACAGGGAAAACAGATACGCAGTATTTT.

The rearrangement links TRBV11-2 to TRBJ1-2, with 7 bases lining up with TRBD1. Trimming took 4 bases from V and 4 from J; bases not matched to a gene: 9. Germline CDR1 and CDR2: SGHAT and FQNNGV. The length of the CDR3 is 15 residues. In nucleotides, the CDR3 is TGTGCCAGCAGCTCGGGGACAGCGACGGCCTATGGCTACACCTTC. Its protein product is CASSSGTATAYGYTF.

This rearrangement joins TRBV28 to TRBJ1-1; D remains unclear. Germline V gene lookup returns CDR1 MDHEN and CDR2 SYDVKM. V was pared by 7 bases and J by 7 bases, with 16 bases between. The CDR3 consists of 13 residues. DNA for the CDR3: TGTGCCAGCACCCCACCCGAGGCGATTGAAGCTTTCTTT. Its protein product is CASTPPEAIEAFF.

This sequence joins TRBV11-2 and TRBJ2-7; perhaps TRBD1 as D (5 bases). Germline V gene data show CDR1 as SGHAT and CDR2 as FQNNGV. The CDR3 is made up of 15 amino acids. Trimming pared 4 bases from V and 3 bases from J, leaving 16 bases between. The CDR3, as DNA: TGTGCCAGCAGCTCCCTAAAGAGGACAAACTACGAGCAGTACTTC. Its translation is CASSSLKRTNYEQYF.

This clone was counted between two and nine times. The chain recombines TRBV19 with TRBJ2-6; D is perhaps TRBD2 (6 bases). The V gene lost 5 bases and the J gene lost 0 bases, with 11 bases spanning the gap. Germline assignment: CDR1 LNHDA and CDR2 SQIVND (reference sequence). The length of the CDR3 is 16 residues. The CDR3 is CASSAGFLSGANVLTF. For the CDR3, the DNA is TGTGCCAGTAGTGCGGGGTTCCTCTCTGGGGCCAACGTCCTGACTTTC.

The chain employs TRBV18 and TRBJ2-5, with D perhaps TRBD1 (5 bases). The CDR3 has 15 residues. Per germline, CDR1 KGHSH and CDR2 LQKENI. V shed 5 bases and J shed 2 bases, with 15 bases lying between them. This chain's CDR3 is CASSASRTSQETQYF. CDR3 nucleotide sequence: TGTGCCAGCTCAGCGTCTAGGACATCTCAAGAGACCCAGTACTTC.

This clone has just one count. The J gene is TRBJ2-5, the V gene TRBV6-1, with a tentative D call TRBD2 (5 bases). Trimming pared 3 bases from V and 5 bases from J, leaving 16 bases between. Germline values: CDR1 MNHNS, CDR2 SASEGT. The CDR3 spans 15 residues. The CDR3 reads CASSDFETGSETQYF. The DNA of the CDR3 is TGTGCCAGCAGTGATTTCGAGACGGGATCCGAGACCCAGTACTTC.

This clone was picked up a small number of times. V gene TRBV6-2 or TRBV6-3 combines with J gene TRBJ1-5; D is perhaps TRBD1 (6 bases). This CDR3 region has 15 residues. V lost 5 bases to trimming and J lost 4 bases, with 15 bases between them. The germline CDR1 and CDR2 sequences are MNHEY and SVGEGT. The CDR3 coding sequence is TGTGCCAGCAGTCGCGACTATGACAGGAATCAGCCCCAGCATTTT. It yields the protein CASSRDYDRNQPQHF.

There are a few counts of this clone. The chain employs TRBV10-3 and TRBJ1-1; weak D call: TRBD1 (6 bases). V gave up 11 bases and J gave up 1 base, with 20 bases separating them. CDR1 ENHRY and CDR2 SYGVKD come from the germline V gene. The CDR3 totals 15 residues. CDR3 region: CASLPGGGPNTEAFF. Written as DNA, the CDR3 is TGTGCCTCACTCCCGGGGGGCGGGCCGAACACTGAAGCTTTCTTT.

This clone was seen a few times. This chain links TRBV10-3 with TRBJ2-2, with 10 nucleotides matching TRBD2. Germline V lookup: CDR1 ENHRY, CDR2 SYGVKD. This CDR3 is built from 17 residues. With 2 bases clipped from V and 5 bases from J, the junction kept 8 bases outside the gene matches. CDR3 protein: CAISERRTSGSTGELFF. CDR3 sequence (DNA): TGTGCCATCAGTGAGAGGAGGACTAGCGGTAGTACCGGGGAGCTGTTTTTT.